The 9 T cell receptor beta chains given below trace back to one sample, sequenced in a study of long-term antiretroviral therapy in people with HIV. Survey level was the resolution at which the v3.0 immunoSEQ assay ran. TCRdb's table, derived via immunoSEQ multiplex PCR, lists solely in-frame clones and lacks some. The sample shows 25,000 to 35,000 clones, 70% to 90% of them seen only once. The sample consisted of unsorted PBMCs, taken 0.8 years after starting antiretroviral therapy. These receptors were collected from a woman in her twenties or thirties with HIV.

This chain links TRBV15 with TRBJ1-2; unclear D gene. V lost 4 bases and J 4 bases, leaving 28 bases between the germline ends. Per the germline V gene, CDR1 is LNHNV and CDR2 is YYDKDF (reference sequence). The CDR3 extends over 19 amino acids. Written as DNA, the CDR3 is TGTGCCACCAGCACCCCCATAAAGAGTGCGGCCGACCAAAGCTATGGCTACACCTTC. This translates into CATSTPIKSAADQSYGYTF.

This clone was seen a few times. The CDR3 protein is CSARDGYGYTF. As DNA, the CDR3 is TGCAGTGCTAGGGATGGCTATGGCTACACCTTC. The gene calls are TRBV20-1 and TRBJ1-2; no clear D. Trimming shortened V by 3 bases and J by 4 bases, and 6 bases separated the two germline ends. Germline CDR1 reads DFQATT; CDR2 reads SNEGSKA (reference sequence). The CDR3 contains 11 residues.

Only a few counts were recorded for this clone. The genes are TRBV28 and TRBJ2-7, with 16 positions matching TRBD2. The CDR3 extends over 21 amino acids. The germline V gene encodes CDR1 MDHEN and CDR2 SYDVKM. Germline trimming cut 6 bases from V and 2 bases from J; bases unmatched to any gene: 19. The CDR3 DNA follows: TGTGCCAGCAGCCCGGGACTAGCGGGGGGGCTTGGGGTAGAGTGGACCTACGAGCAGTACGTC. Translated, it gives CASSPGLAGGLGVEWTYEQYV.

This chain links TRBV27 with TRBJ2-7, with 7 positions matching TRBD2. The CDR3 is 14 amino acids. With 0 bases clipped from V and 3 bases from J, the junction kept 2 bases outside the gene matches. Germline assignment: CDR1 MNHEY and CDR2 SMNVEV (reference sequence). CDR3 DNA: TGTGCCAGCAGTTTATCGGGAGGGATCTACGAGCAGTACTTC. This gives the protein CASSLSGGIYEQYF.

The genes are TRBV10-3 and TRBJ1-1; 8 bases agree with TRBD1. The CDR3 extends over 18 amino acids. With 2 bases clipped from V and 7 bases from J, the junction kept 18 bases outside the gene matches. In germline, CDR1 is ENHRY, CDR2 SYGVKD. The DNA of the CDR3 is TGTGCCATCAGTGAGACAGATACAGGGGGAGCCATCCATAGTGAAGCTTTCTTT. Amino acids: CAISETDTGGAIHSEAFF.

J is TRBJ2-1 and V is TRBV11-2; the match to TRBD1 covers 7 bases. With V trimmed by 5 bases and J by 0 bases, 4 bases remained unmatched. The CDR3 is made up of 15 amino acids. Germline V gene sequence: CDR1 SGHAT, CDR2 FQNNGV. CDR3 nucleotide sequence: TGTGCCAGCAGCCAGGACAGGATCTCCTACAATGAGCAGTTCTTC. It yields the protein CASSQDRISYNEQFF.

The V gene is TRBV25-1, the J gene TRBJ2-5; D gene unclear. From germline, CDR1 is MGHDK and CDR2 SYGVNS. The CDR3 contains 14 residues. V was pared by 1 base and J by 2 bases, with 8 bases between. As DNA, the CDR3 is TGTGCCAGCAGTGAATGGGTGAAACAAGAGACCCAGTACTTC. This codes for CASSEWVKQETQYF.

The chain carries TRBV11-3 and TRBJ2-1, with TRBD1 matching 7 bases. Germline V gives CDR1 SGHNT, CDR2 YENEEA. V gave up 5 bases and J gave up 6 bases; unmatched junction bases: 4. CDR3 size: 13 residues. The CDR3 DNA sequence: TGTGCCAGCAGCACCAGGACAGGCAATGAGCAGTTCTTC. Translating it yields CASSTRTGNEQFF.

The V and J genes are TRBV30 and TRBJ1-6; D perhaps matches TRBD1 (5 bases). This CDR3 is built from 16 residues. V lost 1 base and J 9 bases, leaving 19 bases between the germline ends. Germline CDR1 and CDR2: GTSNPN and SVGIG (reference sequence). The CDR3 loop reads CAWSDWGPKSGSPLHF. For the CDR3, the DNA is TGTGCCTGGAGTGATTGGGGCCCGAAGTCGGGTTCACCCCTCCACTTT.